The 15 T cell receptor beta chains in this list originate from one sample, sequenced in a study of cytomegalovirus exposure and HLA in healthy donors. 60 Vbeta and 13 Jbeta primers were used in PCR. Repertoires were generated with immunoSEQ multiplex PCR, while TCRdb's copy carries only in-frame clones and drops some. The sample lists tens of thousands of clones, nearly 80% occurring once. The sequenced sample consisted of PBMCs. These receptors were taken from a woman in her 40s in good health and CMV-seropositive.

V and J are TRBV10-3 and TRBJ1-1; TRBD1 matches 8 bases. J gave up 4 bases and V 10 bases, and 8 bases lay outside the gene matches. Germline-derived CDR1 and CDR2 are ENHRY and SYGVKD. The CDR3 covers 13 residues. The CDR3 protein is CATRQGQATEAFF. The CDR3 coding sequence is TGTGCCACGAGACAGGGGCAAGCCACTGAAGCTTTCTTT.

J is TRBJ2-1 and V is TRBV6-1; D not resolved. Trimming removed 4 bases at V and 5 bases at J, with 9 bases between. The CDR3 covers 13 residues. Germline CDR1 MNHNS, CDR2 SASEGT. The CDR3 DNA follows: TGTGCCAGCAGTGCCCAACCTAACAATGAGCAGTTCTTC. Residues: CASSAQPNNEQFF.

The chain employs TRBV5-1 and TRBJ2-5; a weak D match, TRBD1 (6 bases). V dropped 2 bases and J dropped 4 bases, with 12 bases sitting between them. There are 14 residues in the CDR3. Germline V lookup: CDR1 SGHRS, CDR2 YFSETQ. In DNA form, the CDR3 reads TGCGCCAGCAGCTTCACACAGGGTGGAGAGACCCAGTACTTC. Its protein product is CASSFTQGGETQYF.

V is TRBV5-8 and J is TRBJ1-5, with D maybe TRBD1 (6 bases). Trimming stripped 4 bases from V and 6 bases from J, with 11 bases between. CDR1 is SGHTS and CDR2 is YDEGEE in the germline V gene. The CDR3 extends over 13 amino acids. The CDR3 coding sequence is TGTGCCAGCAGCCAGGGGTCTCCTCAGCCCCAGCATTTT. It translates to CASSQGSPQPQHF.

There are a few counts of this clone. The CDR3 protein is CASRASGANVLTF. The DNA of the CDR3 is TGTGCCAGCAGAGCCTCTGGGGCCAACGTCCTGACTTTC. The V gene is TRBV9, the J gene TRBJ2-6; no clear D gene. The CDR3 has 13 residues. Trimming left V 5 bases short and J 0 bases short, with 3 bases between. Germline V gene sequence: CDR1 SGDLS, CDR2 YYNGEE. Full variable domain (remainder filled in from reference TRBV9 and TRBJ2-6): DSGVTQTPKHLITATGQRVTLRCSPRSGDLSVYWYQQSLDQGLQFLIQYYNGEERAKGNILERFSAQQFPDLHSELNLSSLELGDSALYFCASRASGANVLTFGAGSRLTVL.

V gene TRBV6-1 combines with J gene TRBJ2-3, with 11 bases fitting TRBD2. CDR1 and CDR2 from the germline V gene are MNHNS and SASEGT. The CDR3 spans 15 residues. V shed 3 bases and J 4 bases; nucleotides not matched to a gene: 3. CDR3 DNA sequence: TGTGCCAGCAGTGATAGCGGGGGGGCTGCAGATACGCAGTATTTT. It translates to CASSDSGGAADTQYF.

The chain uses TRBV4-3 and TRBJ1-1; D not certain. V lost 0 bases to trimming and J lost 2 bases, with 7 bases between them. Germline V gene lookup returns CDR1 LGHNA and CDR2 YSLEER. The CDR3 runs 14 residues. CDR3 region: CASSQDSLNTEAFF. The CDR3 DNA is TGCGCCAGCAGCCAAGACTCTTTAAACACTGAAGCTTTCTTT.

The chain employs TRBV7-2 and TRBJ2-7; D may be TRBD1 (7 bases). The V end lost 5 bases, the J end lost 2 bases, and 16 bases lay between the germline ends. CDR3 length: 15 amino acids. Per germline, CDR1 SGHTA and CDR2 FQGNSA. In nucleotides, the CDR3 is TGTGCCAGCAGCAATGGGGGGCAGGGGGCCTACGAGCAGTACTTC. Its protein is CASSNGGQGAYEQYF.

This clone was recorded many times. This chain links TRBV5-3 with TRBJ1-3; 7 nucleotides line up with TRBD1. TRBV5-3 is an ORF, with its function uncertain. V was clipped by 5 bases and J by 1 base; unmatched bases: 6. The CDR3 has 15 amino acids. The CDR3 DNA reads as TGTGCCAGAAGAAGGGGGCGGAGGTCTGGAAACACCATATATTTT. Its protein product is CARRRGRRSGNTIYF.

The chain uses TRBV6-1 and TRBJ2-7; 10 bases line up with TRBD1. CDR3 length: 15 amino acids. Germline trimming cut 5 bases from V and 5 bases from J; bases unmatched to any gene: 9. Germline V CDR1 and CDR2: MNHNS, SASEGT. In DNA, the CDR3 is TGTGCCAGCAGTAAAACCCCGGGACAGGGGCACGAGCAGTACTTC. This encodes CASSKTPGQGHEQYF.

The rearrangement links TRBV9 to TRBJ2-7; D unresolved. CDR1 is SGDLS, CDR2 YYNGEE, per germline. Between the trimmed V and J ends, which lost 4 bases and 2 bases, there was a span of 13 bases. There are 14 residues in the CDR3. This chain's CDR3 is CASSLAVLPYEQYF. The CDR3 DNA sequence: TGTGCCAGCAGCCTTGCGGTCCTCCCCTACGAGCAGTACTTC.

This chain links TRBV21-1 with TRBJ2-5; the D call in the table, TRBD2, was not verified against the DNA. TRBV21-1 has pseudogene status. The CDR3 sequence is 19 residues long. In DNA form, the CDR3 reads TGTGCCAGCAGCAAAGGCCCGGTCCTAGCGGGGTCCAAGGGAGAGACCCAGTACTTC. Protein product: CASSKGPVLAGSKGETQYF.

This chain links TRBV6-4 with TRBJ2-1; the match to TRBD1 covers 7 bases. This CDR3 has 15 residues. Germline CDR1 MRHNA, CDR2 SNTAGT. The V and J ends lost 3 bases and 4 bases, in that order; junction bases with no gene match: 6. The CDR3 loop reads CASSDRGGPYNEQFF. The DNA for the CDR3 is TGTGCCAGCAGTGATCGAGGGGGCCCTTACAATGAGCAGTTCTTC.

The rearrangement uses TRBV4-2 and TRBJ1-4; D not certain. CDR3 length: 16 residues. The germline CDR1 and CDR2 sequences are LGHNA and YNFKEQ. Trimming took 4 bases from V and 0 from J, leaving 12 bases between them. The CDR3 DNA follows: TGTGCCAGCAGCCGCCGGGAGGCGGCAACTAATGAAAAACTGTTTTTT. Translation: CASSRREAATNEKLFF.

The chain is built from TRBV21-1 and TRBJ2-3; no DNA check was done on the table's D call, TRBD2. TRBV21-1 is reported as a pseudogene. The CDR3 is 17 residues long. The CDR3 protein is CASSKGPGTYPSDTQYF. CDR3 sequence (DNA): TGTGCCAGCAGCAAAGGGCCAGGGACTTATCCCTCAGATACGCAGTATTTT.